These 10 T cell receptor beta chains originate from one sample sequenced in a study of graft-versus-host responses after intestinal transplantation. This table comes from immunoSEQ multiplex PCR, and its TCRdb copy is limited to in-frame clones, with some not included. The sample has around 19,000 clones, roughly 36% seen once. This sample comprised alloreactive CD4+ T cells from a mixed lymphocyte reaction culture, obtained before transplantation. Subset specified: CFSE-low proliferating T cells sorted from roughly six-day pre-transplant mixed lymphocyte reaction (GvH or HvG direction). These receptors were obtained from a human patient who was an organ donor for intestinal transplantation.

The chain is built from TRBV12-5 and TRBJ2-7; a weak D match, TRBD1 (5 bases). The CDR3 loop spans 15 amino acids. Germline loops: CDR1 LGHNT, CDR2 FRNRAP. V lost 1 base and J 5 bases, leaving 15 bases between the germline ends. The CDR3 is CASGLGQTLGDEQYF. DNA for the CDR3: TGTGCTAGTGGTTTGGGACAGACACTTGGGGACGAGCAGTACTTC.

The V call is TRBV6-5, the J call TRBJ1-1, with a tentative D call TRBD1 (6 bases). Trimming shortened V by 6 bases and J by 1 base, and 12 bases separated the two germline ends. CDR1 and CDR2 (germline): MNHEY, SVGAGI. The CDR3 consists of 14 residues. In DNA form, the CDR3 reads TGTGCCAGCAGCCCCGGGACAAGGAACACTGAAGCTTTCTTT. As protein: CASSPGTRNTEAFF.

The chain recombines TRBV30 with TRBJ1-3, with D possibly matching TRBD1 (5 bases). The germline V gene has CDR1 GTSNPN and CDR2 SVGIG (reference sequence). V lost 2 bases and J 2 bases, leaving 10 bases between the germline ends. This CDR3 is 14 amino acids long. This CDR3 is CAWSRGSTGNTIYF. DNA of the CDR3: TGTGCCTGGAGTAGGGGTTCCACTGGAAACACCATATATTTT.

The chain employs TRBV6-1 and TRBJ1-5; D gene ambiguous. Trimming pared 6 bases from V and 3 bases from J, leaving 6 bases between. There are 12 residues in the CDR3. CDR1 is MNHNS, CDR2 SASEGT, per germline. The CDR3 here is CASSGPNQPQHF. CDR3 coding DNA: TGTGCCAGCAGCGGGCCCAATCAGCCCCAGCATTTT.

V is TRBV6-1 and J is TRBJ2-2; weak D call: TRBD1 (6 bases). Germline V gene sequence: CDR1 MNHNS, CDR2 SASEGT. This CDR3 region has 15 residues. Trimming took off 7 bases at V and 3 bases at J, with 15 bases between the two ends. Here the CDR3 DNA reads TGTGCCAGCACCGCGTCCTGGGGGCACACCGGGGAGCTGTTTTTT. Its translation is CASTASWGHTGELFF.

This chain uses TRBV15 with TRBJ2-5; 8 bases match TRBD1. With 1 base clipped from V and 8 bases from J, the junction kept 6 bases outside the gene matches. This CDR3 comprises 14 residues. Per the germline V gene, CDR1 is LNHNV and CDR2 is YYDKDF (reference sequence). CDR3: CATSRVNQGATQYF. The CDR3 DNA reads TGTGCCACCAGCAGAGTTAATCAGGGGGCTACCCAGTACTTC.

The rearrangement uses TRBV18 and TRBJ1-1; no firm D call. Trimming cost V 5 bases and J 4 bases, with 11 bases left between them. This CDR3 comprises 13 residues. The germline V gene encodes CDR1 KGHSH and CDR2 LQKENI. CDR3 nucleotide sequence: TGTGCCAGCTCATCAAACGTCCGCACTGAAGCTTTCTTT. Translation: CASSSNVRTEAFF.

The chain has TRBV15 and TRBJ2-7; D unclear. CDR1 LNHNV and CDR2 YYDKDF come from the germline V gene (reference sequence). The V gene lost 1 base and the J gene lost 6 bases, with 4 bases spanning the gap. CDR3 size: 11 residues. The CDR3 reads CATSRGGEQYF. CDR3 DNA: TGTGCCACCAGCAGAGGGGGCGAGCAGTACTTC.

This clone came up a few times. The chain uses TRBV11-2 and TRBJ1-1; TRBD1 is a possible D gene (6 bases). The CDR3 runs to 16 residues. Germline V gene sequence: CDR1 SGHAT, CDR2 FQNNGV. Trimming left V 5 bases short and J 0 bases short, with 16 bases between. The CDR3 here is CASSRAPDSVNTEAFF. CDR3 nucleotide sequence: TGTGCCAGCAGCCGAGCCCCGGACAGCGTGAACACTGAAGCTTTCTTT.

This clone is labeled medium-sized. Other DNA sequences in this sample translate to the same CDR3. V is TRBV6-5 and J is TRBJ1-2; D ambiguous. The germline V gene has CDR1 MNHEY and CDR2 SVGAGI. The CDR3 contains 13 residues. The V end was cut by 6 bases, the J end by 3 bases, with 11 bases between. The CDR3 sequence: CASRAVGYYGYTF. The CDR3 DNA reads TGTGCCAGCAGAGCCGTCGGTTACTATGGCTACACCTTC.